This TCR beta chain was profiled in a study of a mutant IDH1 vaccine in newly diagnosed glioma. Across the study: Males made up about 62% and females about 40% of treated patients, whose mean age was 40.4 years. Therapy received beforehand was radiotherapy, temozolomide, or both, with most patients given both. Study-wide results and caveats: Pseudoprogression appeared independent of alterations in top peripheral clonotypes.

This table comes from immunoSEQ multiplex PCR, and its TCRdb copy is limited to in-frame clones, with some not included. The data contain tens of thousands of clones, about 88% of them seen just once; the ten biggest clones take up about 2%. V was clipped by 4 bases and J by 6 bases, with 17 bases between them. CDR3 size: 15 residues. Germline CDR1 is SGHRS and CDR2 is YFSETQ. In the case of this clone: Its antigen is unknown.

The time point denotes: week 35, safety follow-up. Vaccination used 300 ug of mutant IDH1 20-mer peptide per dose, with topical imiquimod. The V and J genes are TRBV5-1 and TRBJ2-1; D ambiguous. The sequence came from a man aged 25 to 45 with glioma. The sequences come from PBMCs, collected from a glioma patient whose treatment included an IDH1 peptide vaccine. The CDR3 DNA reads TGCGCCAGCAGCCCAAGCTTGGGCCAGGCCAATGAGCAGTTCTTC. This codes for CASSPSLGQANEQFF.